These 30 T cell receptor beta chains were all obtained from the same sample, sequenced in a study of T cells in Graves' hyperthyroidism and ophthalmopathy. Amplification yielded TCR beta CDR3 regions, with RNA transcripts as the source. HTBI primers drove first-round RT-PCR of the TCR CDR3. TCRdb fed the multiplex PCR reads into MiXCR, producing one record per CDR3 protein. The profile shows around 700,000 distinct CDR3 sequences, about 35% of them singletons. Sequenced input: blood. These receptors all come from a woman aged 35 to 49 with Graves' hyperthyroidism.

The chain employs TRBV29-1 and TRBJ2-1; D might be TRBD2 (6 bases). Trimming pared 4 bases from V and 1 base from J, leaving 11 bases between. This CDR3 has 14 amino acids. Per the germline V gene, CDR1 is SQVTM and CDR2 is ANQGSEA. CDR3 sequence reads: CSVAGTPSYNEQFF. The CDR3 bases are TGCAGCGTTGCAGGGACTCCTTCCTACAATGAGCAGTTCTTC.

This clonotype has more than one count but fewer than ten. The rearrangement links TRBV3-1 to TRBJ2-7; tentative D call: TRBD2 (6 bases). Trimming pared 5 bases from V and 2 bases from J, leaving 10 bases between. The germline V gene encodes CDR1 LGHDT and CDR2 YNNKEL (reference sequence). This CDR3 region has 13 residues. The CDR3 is CASSVGGTYEQYF. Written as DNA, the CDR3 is TGTGCCAGCAGCGTTGGGGGGACCTACGAGCAGTACTTC.

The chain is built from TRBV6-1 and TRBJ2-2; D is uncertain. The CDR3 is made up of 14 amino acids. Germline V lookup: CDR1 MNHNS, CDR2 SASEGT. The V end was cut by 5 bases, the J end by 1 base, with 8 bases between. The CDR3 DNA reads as TGTGCCAGCAGTACAGAAATGAACACCGGGGAGCTGTTTTTT. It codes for CASSTEMNTGELFF.

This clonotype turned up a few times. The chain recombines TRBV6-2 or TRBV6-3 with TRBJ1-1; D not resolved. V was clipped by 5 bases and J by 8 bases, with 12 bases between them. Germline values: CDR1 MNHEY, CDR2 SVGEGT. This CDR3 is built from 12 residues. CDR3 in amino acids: CASSDVLEEAFF. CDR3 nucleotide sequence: TGTGCCAGCAGTGATGTCCTGGAGGAAGCTTTCTTT.

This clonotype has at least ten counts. The CDR3 protein is CASSQLRAEAFF. DNA of the CDR3: TGTGCCAGCAGCCAACTGCGGGCTGAAGCTTTCTTT. The genes are TRBV16 and TRBJ1-1; D is unresolved. Germline V gene data show CDR1 as KGHSY and CDR2 as FQNENV. The CDR3 runs to 12 residues. The ends were cut back, 2 bases at V and 6 bases at J, with 7 bases in the middle.

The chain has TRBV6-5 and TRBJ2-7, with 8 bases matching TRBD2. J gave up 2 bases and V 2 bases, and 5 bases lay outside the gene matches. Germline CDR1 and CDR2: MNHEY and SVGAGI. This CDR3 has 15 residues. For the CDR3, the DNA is TGTGCCAGCAGTTACAACCAGCGGGGGACCTACGAGCAGTACTTC. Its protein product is CASSYNQRGTYEQYF.

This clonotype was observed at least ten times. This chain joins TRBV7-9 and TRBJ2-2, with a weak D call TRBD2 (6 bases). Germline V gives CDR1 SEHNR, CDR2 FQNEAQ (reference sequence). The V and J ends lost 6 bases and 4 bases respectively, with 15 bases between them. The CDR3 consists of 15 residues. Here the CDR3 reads CASRLLRGRTGELFF. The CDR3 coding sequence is TGTGCCAGCAGACTTCTGCGGGGCCGCACCGGGGAGCTGTTTTTT.

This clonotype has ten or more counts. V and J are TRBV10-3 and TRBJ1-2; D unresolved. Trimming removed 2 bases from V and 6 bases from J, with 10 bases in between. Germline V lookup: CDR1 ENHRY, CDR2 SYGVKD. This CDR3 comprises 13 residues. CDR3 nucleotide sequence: TGTGCCATCAGTGAGATGGGTGGGCATGGCTACACCTTC. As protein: CAISEMGGHGYTF.

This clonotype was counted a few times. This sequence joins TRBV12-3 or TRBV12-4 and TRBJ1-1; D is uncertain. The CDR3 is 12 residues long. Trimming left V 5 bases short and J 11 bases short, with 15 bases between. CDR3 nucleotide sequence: TGTGCCAGCAGTCGACGCCCGGCTCAGGCTTTCTTT. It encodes CASSRRPAQAFF.

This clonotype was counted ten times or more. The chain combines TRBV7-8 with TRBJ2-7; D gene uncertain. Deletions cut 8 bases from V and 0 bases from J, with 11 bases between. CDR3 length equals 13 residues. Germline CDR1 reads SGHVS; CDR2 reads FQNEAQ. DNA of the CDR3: TGTGCCAGCCACCTGACCGGCTCCTACGAGCAGTACTTC. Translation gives CASHLTGSYEQYF.

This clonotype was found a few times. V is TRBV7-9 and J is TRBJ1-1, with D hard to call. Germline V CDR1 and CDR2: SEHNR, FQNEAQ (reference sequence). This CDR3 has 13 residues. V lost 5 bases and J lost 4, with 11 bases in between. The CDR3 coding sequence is TGTGCCAGCAGCCCCGAACGGGGCACTGAAGCTTTCTTT. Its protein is CASSPERGTEAFF.

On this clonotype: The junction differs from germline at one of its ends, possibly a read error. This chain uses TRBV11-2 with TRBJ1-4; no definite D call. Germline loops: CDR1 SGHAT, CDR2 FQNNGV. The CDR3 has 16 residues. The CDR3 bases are TGTGCCAGCAGCTTAGGAATGTCCGGGGAGGCGGAAAAACTGCTTTTT. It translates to CASSLGMSGEAEKLLF.

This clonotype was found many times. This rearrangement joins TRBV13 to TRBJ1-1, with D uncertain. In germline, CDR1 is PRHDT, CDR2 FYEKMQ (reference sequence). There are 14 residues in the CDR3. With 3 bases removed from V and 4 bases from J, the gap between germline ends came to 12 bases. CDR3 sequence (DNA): TGTGCCAGCAGCTTTCATAGGGAGGGCACTGAAGCTTTCTTT. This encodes CASSFHREGTEAFF.

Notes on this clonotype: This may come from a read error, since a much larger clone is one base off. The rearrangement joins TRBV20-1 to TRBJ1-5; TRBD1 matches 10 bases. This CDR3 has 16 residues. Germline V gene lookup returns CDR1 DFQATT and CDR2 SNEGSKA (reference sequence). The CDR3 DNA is TGCGGTGCCAGGACAGGGGGGTATGGGAGCAATCAGCCCCAGCATTTT. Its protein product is CGARTGGYGSNQPQHF.

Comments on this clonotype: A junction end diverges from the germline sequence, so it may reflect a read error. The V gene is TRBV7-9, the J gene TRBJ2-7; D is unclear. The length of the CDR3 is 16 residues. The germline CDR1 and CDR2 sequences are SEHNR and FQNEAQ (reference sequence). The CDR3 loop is CASGFPSDGGPYEQYF. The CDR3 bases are TGTGCCAGCGGCTTCCCATCCGACGGCGGACCCTACGAGCAGTACTTC.

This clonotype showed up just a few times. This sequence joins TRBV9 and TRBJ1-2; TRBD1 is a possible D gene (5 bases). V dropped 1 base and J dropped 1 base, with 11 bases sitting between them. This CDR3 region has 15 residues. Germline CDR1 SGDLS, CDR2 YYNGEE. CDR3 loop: CASSVLATVNYGYTF. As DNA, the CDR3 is TGTGCCAGCAGCGTACTAGCGACAGTTAACTATGGCTACACCTTC.

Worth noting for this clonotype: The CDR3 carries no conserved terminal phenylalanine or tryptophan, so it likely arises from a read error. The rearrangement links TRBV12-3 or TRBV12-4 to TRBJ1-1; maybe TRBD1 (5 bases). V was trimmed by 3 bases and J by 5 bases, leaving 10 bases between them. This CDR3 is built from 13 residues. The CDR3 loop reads CASSFSTGTEAFL. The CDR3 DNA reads TGTGCCAGCAGTTTCTCTACAGGAACTGAAGCTTTCCTT.

The CDR3 sequence is CASSQAYREPTHEQYF. DNA of the CDR3: TGCGCCAGCAGCCAAGCCTACAGGGAGCCGACCCACGAGCAGTACTTC. The rearrangement uses TRBV4-1 and TRBJ2-7, with TRBD1 as a possible D gene (6 bases). V was trimmed by 1 base and J by 5 bases, leaving 18 bases between them. The CDR3 loop spans 16 amino acids. Per the germline V gene, CDR1 is MGHRA and CDR2 is YSYEKL.

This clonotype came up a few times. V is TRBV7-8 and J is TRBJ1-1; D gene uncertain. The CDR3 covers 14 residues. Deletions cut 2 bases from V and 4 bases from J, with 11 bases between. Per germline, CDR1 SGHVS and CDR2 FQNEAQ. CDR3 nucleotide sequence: TGTGCCAGCAGCTTATTCCGAAGCGCCACTGAAGCTTTCTTT. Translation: CASSLFRSATEAFF.

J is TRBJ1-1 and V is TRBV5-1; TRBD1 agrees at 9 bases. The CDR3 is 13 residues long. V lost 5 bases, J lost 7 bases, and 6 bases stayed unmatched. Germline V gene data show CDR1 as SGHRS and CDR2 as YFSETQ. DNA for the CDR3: TGCGCCAGCAGTCTTAAGGACAGGGGTGAAGCTTTCTTT. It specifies CASSLKDRGEAFF.

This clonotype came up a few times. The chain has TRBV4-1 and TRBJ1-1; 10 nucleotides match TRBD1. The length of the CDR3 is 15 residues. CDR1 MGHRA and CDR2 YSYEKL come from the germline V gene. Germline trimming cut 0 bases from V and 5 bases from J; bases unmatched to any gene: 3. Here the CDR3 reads CASSQDGTGVTEAFF. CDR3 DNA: TGCGCCAGCAGCCAAGATGGGACAGGGGTAACTGAAGCTTTCTTT.

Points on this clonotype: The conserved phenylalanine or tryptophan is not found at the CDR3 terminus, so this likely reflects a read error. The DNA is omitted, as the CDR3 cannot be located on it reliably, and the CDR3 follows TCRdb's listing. The chain's CDR3 is CASSFRGGA. The chain employs TRBV7-2 and TRBJ1-1; the D call TRBD1 from the table was never checked on the DNA. The CDR3 length equals 9 residues, ends included. The germline V gene has CDR1 SGHTA and CDR2 FQGNSA.

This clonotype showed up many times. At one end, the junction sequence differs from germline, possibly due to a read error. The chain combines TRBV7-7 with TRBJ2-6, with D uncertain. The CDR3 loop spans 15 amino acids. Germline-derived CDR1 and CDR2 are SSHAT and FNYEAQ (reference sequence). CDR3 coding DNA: TGTGCTAGCAGCCCTCAGTTAGCTGGGGCCAACGTCCTGACTTTC. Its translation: CASSPQLAGANVLTF.

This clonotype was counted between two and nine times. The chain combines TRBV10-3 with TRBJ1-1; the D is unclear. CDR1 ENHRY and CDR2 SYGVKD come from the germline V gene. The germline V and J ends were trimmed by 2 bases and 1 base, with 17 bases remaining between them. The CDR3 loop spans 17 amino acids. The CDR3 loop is CAISELPNQEGNTEAFF. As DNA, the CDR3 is TGTGCCATCAGTGAGCTGCCGAATCAGGAGGGGAACACTGAAGCTTTCTTT.

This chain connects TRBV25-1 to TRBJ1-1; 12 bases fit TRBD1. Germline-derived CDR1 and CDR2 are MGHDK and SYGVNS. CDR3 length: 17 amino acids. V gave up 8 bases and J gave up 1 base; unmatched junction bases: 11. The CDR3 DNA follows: TGTGCCAGCTCACCCGGGACAGGGGGCATCTCGAACACTGAAGCTTTCTTT. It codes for CASSPGTGGISNTEAFF.

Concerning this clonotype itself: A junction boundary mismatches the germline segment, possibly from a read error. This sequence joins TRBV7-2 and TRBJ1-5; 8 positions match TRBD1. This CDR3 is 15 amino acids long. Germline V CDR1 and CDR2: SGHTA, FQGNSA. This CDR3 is CAGSQETGGYQPQHF. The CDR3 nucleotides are TGCGCCGGCAGCCAAGAAACAGGGGGTTATCAGCCCCAGCATTTT. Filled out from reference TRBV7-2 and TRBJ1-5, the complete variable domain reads GAGVSQSPSNKVTEKGKDVELRCDPISGHTALYWYRQSLGQGLEFLIYFQGNSAPDKSGLPSDRFSAERTGGSVSTLTIQRTQQEDSAVYLCAGSQETGGYQPQHFGDGTRLSIL.

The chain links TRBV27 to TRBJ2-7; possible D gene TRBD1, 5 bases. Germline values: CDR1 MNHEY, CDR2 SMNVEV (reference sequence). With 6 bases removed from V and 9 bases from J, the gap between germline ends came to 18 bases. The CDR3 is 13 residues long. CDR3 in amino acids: CASRGPTTLGQYF. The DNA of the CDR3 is TGTGCCAGCAGGGGGCCCACCACCCTCGGGCAGTACTTC.

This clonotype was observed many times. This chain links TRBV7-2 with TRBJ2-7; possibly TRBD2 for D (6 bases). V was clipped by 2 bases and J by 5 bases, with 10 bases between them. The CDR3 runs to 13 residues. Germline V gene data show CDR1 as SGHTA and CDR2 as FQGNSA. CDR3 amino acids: CASSLSGFNEQYF. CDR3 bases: TGTGCCAGCAGCTTAAGCGGGTTCAACGAGCAGTACTTC.

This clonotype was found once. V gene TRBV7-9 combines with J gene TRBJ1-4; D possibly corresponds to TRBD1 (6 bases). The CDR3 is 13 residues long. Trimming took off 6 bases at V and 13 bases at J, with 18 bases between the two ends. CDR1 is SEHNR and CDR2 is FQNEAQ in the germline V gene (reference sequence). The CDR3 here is CASSPERGGALFF. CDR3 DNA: TGTGCCAGCAGTCCCGAGCGGGGGGGGGCACTGTTTTTT.

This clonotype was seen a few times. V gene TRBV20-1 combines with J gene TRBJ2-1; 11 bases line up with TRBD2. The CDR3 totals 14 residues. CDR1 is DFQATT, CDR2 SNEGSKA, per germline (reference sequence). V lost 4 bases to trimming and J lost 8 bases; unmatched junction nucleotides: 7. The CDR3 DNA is TGCAGTGCTAACCTAGCGGGAGGAACGCATGAGCAGTTCTTC. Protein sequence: CSANLAGGTHEQFF.